The 5 T cell receptor beta chains below were found in one sample sequenced in a study of cytomegalovirus exposure and HLA in healthy donors. The PCR employed 60 Vbeta primers together with 13 Jbeta primers. Profiled with immunoSEQ multiplex PCR; TCRdb holds only in-frame clones, not every one. The repertoire holds 180,000 or so clones, with around 80% as singletons. The specimen was PBMCs. All receptors come from a woman aged 30 to 39 in good health and CMV-seronegative.

The chain uses TRBV5-1 and TRBJ2-3; TRBD1 aligns across 10 bases. J gave up 2 bases and V 8 bases, and 5 bases lay outside the gene matches. CDR3 size: 14 residues. Germline loops: CDR1 SGHRS, CDR2 YFSETQ. The CDR3 loop is CASAGTGATDTQYF. In DNA form, the CDR3 reads TGCGCCAGTGCGGGGACAGGGGCCACAGATACGCAGTATTTT.

The chain uses TRBV19 and TRBJ1-5; maybe TRBD1 (6 bases). The CDR3 contains 17 residues. Per germline, CDR1 LNHDA and CDR2 SQIVND (reference sequence). The V end was cut by 3 bases, the J end by 3 bases, with 18 bases between. DNA for the CDR3: TGTGCCAGTAGTATGAGTCCCCAGGGGCGGGTCAATCAGCCCCAGCATTTT. Its protein is CASSMSPQGRVNQPQHF.

The genes are TRBV7-2 and TRBJ2-1, with TRBD1 matching 8 bases. V trimming: 5 bases; J trimming: 7 bases; junction bases outside the gene matches: 7. Germline V lookup: CDR1 SGHTA, CDR2 FQGNSA. The length of the CDR3 is 14 residues. DNA for the CDR3: TGTGCCAGCAGCCCGGACAGGGTTGGTAATGAGCAGTTCTTC. It translates to CASSPDRVGNEQFF.

V gene TRBV4-3 combines with J gene TRBJ1-4; D is undetermined. The CDR3 covers 16 residues. V lost 0 bases, J lost 2 bases, and 10 bases lay in between. CDR1 LGHNA and CDR2 YSLEER come from the germline V gene. The CDR3 nucleotides are TGCGCCAGCAGCCAAGAATACCACGGGACTAATGAAAAACTGTTTTTT. The encoded protein is CASSQEYHGTNEKLFF.

Here the CDR3 reads CASSDLPGQGSNEQFF. The CDR3 nucleotides are TGTGCCAGCAGTGACCTTCCGGGACAGGGTAGTAATGAGCAGTTCTTC. The chain links TRBV6-4 to TRBJ2-1; TRBD1 matches 9 bases. The J segment lost 7 bases and the V segment lost 2 bases, leaving 9 bases of the junction unmatched. This CDR3 is 16 amino acids long. The germline V gene encodes CDR1 MRHNA and CDR2 SNTAGT.